This T cell receptor (beta chain) was captured by sequencing in a study of CD8 T cells in ankylosing spondylitis. Findings of the study overall: Disease-linked clones reportedly showed significant enrichment in matched ankylosing spondylitis synovial fluid.

Quantitative molecular-barcoded 5'-RACE generated the TCR beta libraries. In TCRdb, the 5' RACE reads were re-called with MiXCR into one record per CDR3 protein. Of around 300,000 distinct CDR3 sequences in the sample, around 15% are singletons; the top ten hold 1.1%. The V end lost 4 bases, the J end lost 1 base, and 14 bases lay between the germline ends. CDR3 length: 16 amino acids. In regard to this clonotype: Its cognate antigen is unknown.

The chain employs TRBV12-3 or TRBV12-4 and TRBJ2-1, with D tentatively TRBD2 (7 bases). The sequence came from a male donor with ankylosing spondylitis or in good health (not recorded which). The sequenced sample consisted of blood, either unsorted or a sorted T cell fraction (not recorded which). CDR3 in DNA: TGTGCCAGCAGTTCACGGGGGCGGGGGTCCTACAATGAGCAGTTCTTC. Translating it yields CASSSRGRGSYNEQFF.